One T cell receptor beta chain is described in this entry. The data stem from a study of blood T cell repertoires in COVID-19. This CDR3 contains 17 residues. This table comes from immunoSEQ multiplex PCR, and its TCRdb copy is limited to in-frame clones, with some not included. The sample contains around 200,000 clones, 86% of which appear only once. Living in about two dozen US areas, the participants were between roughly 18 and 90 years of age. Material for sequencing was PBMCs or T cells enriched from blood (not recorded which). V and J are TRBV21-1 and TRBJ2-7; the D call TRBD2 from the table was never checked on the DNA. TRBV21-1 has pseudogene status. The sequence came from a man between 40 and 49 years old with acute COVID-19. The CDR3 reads CASSKENAGGPPYEQYF. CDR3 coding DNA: TGTGCCAGCAGCAAAGAAAACGCGGGAGGTCCCCCCTACGAGCAGTACTTC.